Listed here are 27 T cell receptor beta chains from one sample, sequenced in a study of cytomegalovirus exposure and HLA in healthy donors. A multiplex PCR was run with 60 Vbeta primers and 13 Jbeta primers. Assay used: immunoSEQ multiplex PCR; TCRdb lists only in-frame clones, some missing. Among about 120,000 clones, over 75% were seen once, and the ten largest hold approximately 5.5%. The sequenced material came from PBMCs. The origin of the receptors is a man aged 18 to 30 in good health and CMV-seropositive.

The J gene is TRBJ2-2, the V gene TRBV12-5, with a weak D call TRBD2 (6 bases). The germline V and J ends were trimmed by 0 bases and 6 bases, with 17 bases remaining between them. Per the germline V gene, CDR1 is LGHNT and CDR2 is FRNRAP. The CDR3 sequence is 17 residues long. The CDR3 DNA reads TGTGCTAGTGGTTTGGTGTCCGGGAGCCTTTTGGCCGGGGAGCTGTTTTTT. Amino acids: CASGLVSGSLLAGELFF.

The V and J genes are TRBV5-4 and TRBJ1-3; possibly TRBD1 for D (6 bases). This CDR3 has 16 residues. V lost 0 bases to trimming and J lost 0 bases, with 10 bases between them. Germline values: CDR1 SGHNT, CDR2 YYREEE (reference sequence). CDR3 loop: CASSLAGQSSGNTIYF. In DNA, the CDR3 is TGTGCCAGCAGCTTGGCAGGACAGAGCTCTGGAAACACCATATATTTT. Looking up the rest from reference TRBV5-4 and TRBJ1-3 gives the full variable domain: ETGVTQSPTHLIKTRGQQVTLRCSSQSGHNTVSWYQQALGQGPQFIFQYYREEENGRGNFPPRFSGLQFPNYSSELNVNALELDDSALYLCASSLAGQSSGNTIYFGEGSWLTVV.

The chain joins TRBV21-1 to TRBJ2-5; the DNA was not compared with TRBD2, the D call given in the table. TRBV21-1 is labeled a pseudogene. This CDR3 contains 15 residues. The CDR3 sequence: CASSKQAGARETQYF. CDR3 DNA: TGTGCCAGCAGCAAACAGGCGGGAGCACGGGAGACCCAGTACTTC.

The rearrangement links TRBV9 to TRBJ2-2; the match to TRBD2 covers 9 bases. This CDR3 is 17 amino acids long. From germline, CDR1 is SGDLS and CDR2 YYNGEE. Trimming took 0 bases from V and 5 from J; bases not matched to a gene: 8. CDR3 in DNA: TGTGCCAGCAGCGTAGTACAGTTTAGCGGGAGTACCGGGGAGCTGTTTTTT. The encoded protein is CASSVVQFSGSTGELFF.

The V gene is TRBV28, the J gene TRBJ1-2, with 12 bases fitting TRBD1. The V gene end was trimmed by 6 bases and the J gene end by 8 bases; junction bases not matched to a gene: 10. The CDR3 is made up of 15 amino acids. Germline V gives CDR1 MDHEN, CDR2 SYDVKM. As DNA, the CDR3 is TGTGCCAGCAGCCAATCGGGACAGGGGGCAGGCGGCTACACCTTC. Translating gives CASSQSGQGAGGYTF.

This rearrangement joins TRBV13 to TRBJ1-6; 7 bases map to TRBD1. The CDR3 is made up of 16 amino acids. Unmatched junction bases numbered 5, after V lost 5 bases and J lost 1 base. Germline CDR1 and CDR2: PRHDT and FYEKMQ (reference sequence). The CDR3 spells CASSADRESYNSPLHF. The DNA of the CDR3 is TGTGCCAGCAGCGCCGACAGGGAGTCCTATAATTCACCCCTCCACTTT.

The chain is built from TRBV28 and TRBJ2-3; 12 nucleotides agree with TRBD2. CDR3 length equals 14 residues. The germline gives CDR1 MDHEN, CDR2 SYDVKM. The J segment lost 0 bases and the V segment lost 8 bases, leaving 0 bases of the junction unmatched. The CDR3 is CASGTSGSTDTQYF. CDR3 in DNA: TGTGCCAGCGGGACTAGCGGGAGCACAGATACGCAGTATTTT.

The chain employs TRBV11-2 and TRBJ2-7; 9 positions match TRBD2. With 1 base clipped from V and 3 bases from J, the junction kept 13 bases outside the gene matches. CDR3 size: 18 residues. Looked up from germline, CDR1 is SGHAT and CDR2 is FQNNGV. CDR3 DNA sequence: TGTGCCAGCAGCTTAGTCCCTTCCCGGGCGGGAGGGTTCTACGAGCAGTACTTC. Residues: CASSLVPSRAGGFYEQYF.

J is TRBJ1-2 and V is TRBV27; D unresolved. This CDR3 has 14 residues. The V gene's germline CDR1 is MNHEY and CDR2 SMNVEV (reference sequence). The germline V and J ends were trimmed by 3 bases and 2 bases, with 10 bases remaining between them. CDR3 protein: CASSFINGNYGYTF. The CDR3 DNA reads TGTGCCAGCAGTTTCATCAACGGGAACTATGGCTACACCTTC.

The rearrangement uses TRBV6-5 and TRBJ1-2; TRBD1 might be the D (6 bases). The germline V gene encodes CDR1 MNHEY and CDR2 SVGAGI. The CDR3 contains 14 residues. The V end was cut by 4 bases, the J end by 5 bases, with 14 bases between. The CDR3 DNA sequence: TGTGCCAGCAGTTTAACTCCAGGACAGTATGGCTACACCTTC. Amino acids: CASSLTPGQYGYTF.

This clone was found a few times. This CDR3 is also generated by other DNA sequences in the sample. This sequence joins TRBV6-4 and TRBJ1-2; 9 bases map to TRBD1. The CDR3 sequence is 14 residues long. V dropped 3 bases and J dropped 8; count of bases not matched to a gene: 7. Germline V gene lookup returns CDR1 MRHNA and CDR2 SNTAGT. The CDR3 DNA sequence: TGTGCCAGCAGTGAAGGAGGGACAGGGTACGGCTACACCTTC. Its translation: CASSEGGTGYGYTF.

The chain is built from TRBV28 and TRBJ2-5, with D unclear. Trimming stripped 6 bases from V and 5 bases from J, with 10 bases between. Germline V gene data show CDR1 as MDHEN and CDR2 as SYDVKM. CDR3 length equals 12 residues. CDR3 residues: CASSRWPETQYF. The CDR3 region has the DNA TGTGCCAGCAGCAGGTGGCCGGAGACCCAGTACTTC.

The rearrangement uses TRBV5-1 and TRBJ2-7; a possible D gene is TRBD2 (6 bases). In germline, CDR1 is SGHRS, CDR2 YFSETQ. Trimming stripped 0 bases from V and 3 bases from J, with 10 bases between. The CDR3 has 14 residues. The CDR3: CASSLDPGSYEQYF. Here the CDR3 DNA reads TGCGCCAGCAGCTTGGACCCCGGGAGCTACGAGCAGTACTTC.

The CDR3: CAWSGSYGRAAGANVLTF. In nucleotides, the CDR3 is TGTGCCTGGAGTGGGTCTTACGGGAGGGCCGCAGGGGCCAACGTCCTGACTTTC. The rearrangement uses TRBV30 and TRBJ2-6, with TRBD2 matching over 8 bases. Trimming at V came to 1 base and at J to 4 bases, leaving 12 bases not matched to a gene. Germline V gene data show CDR1 as GTSNPN and CDR2 as SVGIG (reference sequence). The CDR3 extends over 18 amino acids.

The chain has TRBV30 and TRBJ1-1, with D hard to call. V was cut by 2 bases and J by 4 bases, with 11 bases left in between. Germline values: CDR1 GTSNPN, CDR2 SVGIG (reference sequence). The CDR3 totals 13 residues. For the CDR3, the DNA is TGTGCCTGGAGTTTTGGGAGGAGCACTGAAGCTTTCTTT. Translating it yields CAWSFGRSTEAFF.

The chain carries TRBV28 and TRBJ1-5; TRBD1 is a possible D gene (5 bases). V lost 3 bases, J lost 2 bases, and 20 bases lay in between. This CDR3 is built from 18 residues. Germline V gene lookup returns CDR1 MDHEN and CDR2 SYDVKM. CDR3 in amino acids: CASSLRGSRVEGNQPQHF. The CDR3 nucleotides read TGTGCCAGCAGTTTGCGGGGCTCAAGAGTAGAGGGCAATCAGCCCCAGCATTTT. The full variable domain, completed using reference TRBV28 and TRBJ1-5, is DVKVTQSSRYLVKRTGEKVFLECVQDMDHENMFWYRQDPGLGLRLIYFSYDVKMKEKGDIPEGYSVSREKKERFSLILESASTNQTSMYLCASSLRGSRVEGNQPQHFGDGTRLSIL.

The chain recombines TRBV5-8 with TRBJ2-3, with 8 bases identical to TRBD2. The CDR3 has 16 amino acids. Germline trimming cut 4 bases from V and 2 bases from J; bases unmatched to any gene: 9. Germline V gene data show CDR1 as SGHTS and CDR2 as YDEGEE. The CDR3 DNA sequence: TGTGCCAGCAGCCACTTCACTAGCGGAAACACAGATACGCAGTATTTT. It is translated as CASSHFTSGNTDTQYF.

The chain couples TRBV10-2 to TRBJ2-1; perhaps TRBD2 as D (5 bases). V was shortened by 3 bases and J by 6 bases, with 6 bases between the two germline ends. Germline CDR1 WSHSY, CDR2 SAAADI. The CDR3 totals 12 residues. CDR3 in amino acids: CASSEGGNEQFF. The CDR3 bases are TGCGCCAGCAGTGAAGGAGGCAATGAGCAGTTCTTC.

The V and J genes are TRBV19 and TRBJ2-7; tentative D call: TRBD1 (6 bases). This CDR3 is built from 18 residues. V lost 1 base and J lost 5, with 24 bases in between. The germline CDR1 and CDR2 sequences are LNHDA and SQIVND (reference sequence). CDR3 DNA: TGTGCCAGTAGTATAGGTCCCAGGACAGCCTTGGGCGTCCACGAGCAGTACTTC. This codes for CASSIGPRTALGVHEQYF.

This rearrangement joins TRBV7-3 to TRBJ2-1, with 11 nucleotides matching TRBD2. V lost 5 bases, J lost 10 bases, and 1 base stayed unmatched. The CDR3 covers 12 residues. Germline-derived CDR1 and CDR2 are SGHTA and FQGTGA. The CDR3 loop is CASSRLAGEQFF. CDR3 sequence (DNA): TGTGCCAGCAGCAGACTAGCGGGAGAGCAGTTCTTC.

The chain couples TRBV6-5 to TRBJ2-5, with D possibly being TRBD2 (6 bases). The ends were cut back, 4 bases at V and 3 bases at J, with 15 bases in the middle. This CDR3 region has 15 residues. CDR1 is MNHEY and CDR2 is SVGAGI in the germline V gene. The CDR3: CASSSIVAGKETQYF. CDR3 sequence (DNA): TGTGCCAGCAGTTCCATCGTGGCGGGGAAAGAGACCCAGTACTTC.

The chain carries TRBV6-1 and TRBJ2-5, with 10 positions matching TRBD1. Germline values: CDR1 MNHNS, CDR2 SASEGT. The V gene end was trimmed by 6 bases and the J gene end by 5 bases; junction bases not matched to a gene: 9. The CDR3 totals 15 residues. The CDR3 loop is CASSERQGAGETQYF. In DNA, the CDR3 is TGTGCCAGCAGCGAAAGACAGGGGGCGGGGGAGACCCAGTACTTC.

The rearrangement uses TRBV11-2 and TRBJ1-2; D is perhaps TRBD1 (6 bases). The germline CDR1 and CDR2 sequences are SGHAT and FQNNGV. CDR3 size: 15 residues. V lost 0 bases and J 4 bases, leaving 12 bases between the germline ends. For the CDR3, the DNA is TGTGCCAGCAGCTTAGATGCACAGGGACCCTATGGCTACACCTTC. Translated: CASSLDAQGPYGYTF.

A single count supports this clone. CDR3 in amino acids: CASSYTTYRPALTEAFF. DNA for the CDR3: TGTGCCAGCAGCTACACTACTTACAGGCCGGCACTGACTGAAGCTTTCTTT. V and J are TRBV5-4 and TRBJ1-1; possible D gene TRBD1, 5 bases. Germline CDR1 reads SGHNT; CDR2 reads YYREEE (reference sequence). Trimming cost V 3 bases and J 5 bases, with 23 bases left between them. The CDR3 consists of 17 residues.

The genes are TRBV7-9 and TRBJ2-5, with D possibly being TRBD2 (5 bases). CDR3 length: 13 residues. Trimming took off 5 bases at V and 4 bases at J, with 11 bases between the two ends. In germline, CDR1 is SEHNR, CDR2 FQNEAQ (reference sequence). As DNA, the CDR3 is TGTGCCAGCAGCAAAACTAGTAGAGAGACCCAGTACTTC. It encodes CASSKTSRETQYF. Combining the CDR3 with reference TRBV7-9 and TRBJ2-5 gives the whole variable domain DTGVSQNPRHKITKRGQNVTFRCDPISEHNRLYWYRQTLGQGPEFLTYFQNEAQLEKSRLLSDRFSAERPKGSFSTLEIQRTEQGDSAMYLCASSKTSRETQYFGPGTRLLVL.

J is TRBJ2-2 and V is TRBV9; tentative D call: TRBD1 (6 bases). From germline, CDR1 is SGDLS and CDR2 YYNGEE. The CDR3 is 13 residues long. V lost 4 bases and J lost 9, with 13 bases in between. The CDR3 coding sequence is TGTGCCAGCAGCCGGGACACCAACCGGGAGCTGTTTTTT. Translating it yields CASSRDTNRELFF.

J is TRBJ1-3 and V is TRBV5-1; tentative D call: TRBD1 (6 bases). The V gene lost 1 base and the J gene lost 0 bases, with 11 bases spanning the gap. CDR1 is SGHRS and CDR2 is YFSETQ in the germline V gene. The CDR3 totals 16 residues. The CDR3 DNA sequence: TGCGCCAGCAGCTTGATGGGACATCTCTCTGGAAACACCATATATTTT. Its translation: CASSLMGHLSGNTIYF.